The 24 T cell receptor beta chains reported below all come from one sample, sequenced in a study of vaccination and CD4 T cells after COVID-19. An Oncomine TCR Beta short-read assay was used to sequence the DNA from cultured CD4+ T cells. TCRdb called the PCR reads again in MiXCR, with one record for every CDR3 protein. The sample carries some 15,000 distinct CDR3 sequences, under 40% recorded once. The sample's treatment: 10-day PBMC culture with coronavirus spike peptide pools or control peptides (ViraFEST assay). For these receptors, no antigen is known. Sequenced sample: cultured CD4+ T cells from blood. The receptors stem from a human donor with COVID-19.

By sample fraction, this clonotype is medium-sized (0.01 to 0.1%). This chain joins TRBV20-1 and TRBJ1-5; 9 bases are a match to TRBD1. Trimming took 1 base from V and 2 from J; bases not matched to a gene: 3. This CDR3 spans 15 amino acids. In germline, CDR1 is DFQATT, CDR2 SNEGSKA (reference sequence). The CDR3 here is CSARARDRGNQPQHF. In DNA, the CDR3 is TGCAGTGCTAGAGCCCGGGACAGGGGCAATCAGCCCCAGCATTTT.

This clonotype was seen more than once but under ten times. V and J are TRBV6-5 and TRBJ1-2; D is uncertain. Trimming shortened V by 2 bases and J by 6 bases, and 7 bases separated the two germline ends. This CDR3 contains 12 residues. Per the germline V gene, CDR1 is MNHEY and CDR2 is SVGAGI. The CDR3: CASSYQGDGYTF. In nucleotides, the CDR3 is TGTGCCAGCAGTTACCAAGGAGATGGCTACACCTTC.

The chain recombines TRBV20-1 with TRBJ2-2, with 7 bases lining up with TRBD2. This CDR3 has 13 residues. The germline V gene has CDR1 DFQATT and CDR2 SNEGSKA (reference sequence). The trim removed 7 bases at V and 5 bases at J, leaving 7 bases unmatched. The CDR3 loop reads CSGWGSGTGELFF. CDR3 in DNA: TGCAGTGGGTGGGGTAGCGGGACCGGGGAGCTGTTTTTT.

V is TRBV14 and J is TRBJ1-6; 7 nucleotides match TRBD1. Germline-derived CDR1 and CDR2 are SGHDN and FVKESK. Trimming at V came to 4 bases and at J to 7 bases, leaving 4 bases not matched to a gene. The CDR3 is made up of 14 amino acids. Here the CDR3 reads CASSLDRINSPLHF. CDR3 bases: TGTGCCAGCAGCCTGGACAGGATCAATTCACCCCTCCACTTT.

This sequence joins TRBV7-9 and TRBJ1-1; weak D call: TRBD1 (5 bases). V was shortened by 6 bases and J by 2 bases, with 25 bases between the two germline ends. Germline loops: CDR1 SEHNR, CDR2 FQNEAQ (reference sequence). The CDR3 loop spans 18 amino acids. The CDR3 nucleotides read TGTGCCAGCAGAGAGACCGGGGGGGGTCTGCGGGTTAACACTGAAGCTTTCTTT. It encodes CASRETGGGLRVNTEAFF.

The chain has TRBV20-1 and TRBJ2-7; TRBD2 matches at 7 bases. The CDR3 runs 12 residues. J lost 2 bases, V lost 3 bases, and 1 base had no gene match. The V gene's germline CDR1 is DFQATT and CDR2 SNEGSKA (reference sequence). The CDR3 loop is CSARGGPYEQYF. The CDR3 DNA reads as TGCAGTGCTAGGGGAGGGCCCTACGAGCAGTACTTC.

J is TRBJ2-3 and V is TRBV24-1, with 12 nucleotides matching TRBD1. Germline V gene lookup returns CDR1 KGHDR and CDR2 SFDVKD. The V gene end was trimmed by 11 bases and the J gene end by 7 bases; junction bases not matched to a gene: 9. CDR3 size: 14 residues. CDR3 DNA: TGTGCCATCTCCGGGACAGGGGGCGGAAATACGCAGTATTTT. This sequence encodes CAISGTGGGNTQYF.

This clonotype was recorded a few times. The chain links TRBV27 to TRBJ2-7; perhaps TRBD2 as D (5 bases). The CDR3 covers 15 residues. The V end was cut by 3 bases, the J end by 3 bases, with 15 bases between. The germline CDR1 and CDR2 sequences are MNHEY and SMNVEV (reference sequence). The CDR3 DNA reads as TGTGCCAGCAGTTTGAAGCCGGGGATTAACTACGAGCAGTACTTC. Translation gives CASSLKPGINYEQYF.

This clonotype showed up just a few times. The CDR3 region is CASSPRDTSNQPQHF. As DNA, the CDR3 is TGTGCCAGCAGTCCTAGGGACACCAGCAATCAGCCCCAGCATTTT. The chain combines TRBV12-3 or TRBV12-4 with TRBJ1-5; D is possibly TRBD1 (6 bases). The V gene lost 5 bases and the J gene lost 1 base, with 12 bases spanning the gap. The CDR3 is made up of 15 amino acids.

The CDR3, as DNA: TGTGCCAGCTCACTAACTAGCGGGGTTCGGAATGAGCAGTTCTTC. It codes for CASSLTSGVRNEQFF. The V and J genes are TRBV18 and TRBJ2-1, with 10 bases that match TRBD2. The CDR3 contains 15 residues. CDR1 and CDR2 (germline): KGHSH, LQKENI. V shed 4 bases, J shed 7 bases, and the junction held 7 bases outside the gene matches.

The chain employs TRBV6-8 and TRBJ1-4; TRBD1 agrees at 9 bases. Germline V gene sequence: CDR1 MNHGY, CDR2 SAAAGT. CDR3 length: 14 amino acids. The V segment lost 2 bases and the J segment 8 bases; nucleotides outside the gene matches: 3. Written as DNA, the CDR3 is TGTGCCAGCAGTTACGACAGGGGGGCCGAAAAACTGTTTTTT. It specifies CASSYDRGAEKLFF.

The chain carries TRBV20-1 and TRBJ1-3; 10 nucleotides line up with TRBD1. This CDR3 comprises 16 residues. Trimming cost V 2 bases and J 0 bases; bases outside gene matches: 4. In germline, CDR1 is DFQATT, CDR2 SNEGSKA (reference sequence). CDR3 sequence (DNA): TGCAGTGCTAGACAGTGGACAGGGGGCTCTGGAAACACCATATATTTT. It encodes CSARQWTGGSGNTIYF.

The chain is built from TRBV19 and TRBJ1-5, with a tentative D call TRBD1 (5 bases). The CDR3 runs 15 residues. Per the germline V gene, CDR1 is LNHDA and CDR2 is SQIVND (reference sequence). Trimming pared 8 bases from V and 0 bases from J, leaving 14 bases between. The CDR3 region is CASSAWGDSNQPQHF. Written as DNA, the CDR3 is TGTGCCAGTTCAGCCTGGGGCGATAGCAATCAGCCCCAGCATTTT.

This chain uses TRBV27 with TRBJ2-3, with D perhaps assigned TRBD1 or TRBD2 (5 bases each). CDR3 size: 15 residues. The V gene's germline CDR1 is MNHEY and CDR2 SMNVEV (reference sequence). V was cut by 2 bases and J by 3 bases, with 12 bases left in between. This CDR3 is CASSLQGRATDTQYF. In DNA form, the CDR3 reads TGTGCCAGCAGTTTACAGGGACGAGCGACAGATACGCAGTATTTT.

V is TRBV19 and J is TRBJ2-1; 8 nucleotides match TRBD2. J was trimmed by 9 bases and V by 3 bases; bases with no gene match: 4. The CDR3 has 13 amino acids. CDR1 is LNHDA and CDR2 is SQIVND in the germline V gene (reference sequence). The CDR3 sequence is CASSITAGGEQFF. The CDR3 region has the DNA TGTGCCAGTAGTATCACGGCGGGGGGTGAGCAGTTCTTC.

This clonotype was observed a few times. The V and J genes are TRBV20-1 and TRBJ1-3; TRBD1 is a possible D gene (6 bases). Germline V gives CDR1 DFQATT, CDR2 SNEGSKA (reference sequence). This CDR3 region has 14 residues. The V end was cut by 4 bases, the J end by 4 bases, with 14 bases between. The CDR3 coding sequence is TGCAGTGCTACCTCCCCGGGACAAGGAAACACCATATATTTT. Amino acid sequence: CSATSPGQGNTIYF.

This chain joins TRBV7-3 and TRBJ2-3, with D unclear. The germline V gene has CDR1 SGHTA and CDR2 FQGTGA. Trimming removed 4 bases from V and 5 bases from J, with 10 bases in between. The CDR3 contains 13 residues. CDR3 in DNA: TGTGCCAGCAGCTCCCTCTCGCGAGATACGCAGTATTTT. The encoded protein is CASSSLSRDTQYF.

This clonotype was counted between two and nine times. The chain joins TRBV5-1 to TRBJ1-1; the D gene is possibly TRBD1 (6 bases). Germline CDR1 reads SGHRS; CDR2 reads YFSETQ. The CDR3 contains 15 residues. V shed 6 bases and J shed 4 bases, with 19 bases lying between them. In DNA, the CDR3 is TGCGCCAGCACGGCGGTGGGGAAGACAGGCACTGAAGCTTTCTTT. This codes for CASTAVGKTGTEAFF.

The V call is TRBV6-5, the J call TRBJ2-3; 7 bases are a match to TRBD1. With 2 bases clipped from V and 1 base from J, the junction kept 3 bases outside the gene matches. The CDR3 covers 15 residues. Germline loops: CDR1 MNHEY, CDR2 SVGAGI. This CDR3 is CASSYTGVGTDTQYF. The CDR3 bases are TGTGCCAGCAGTTACACAGGGGTCGGCACAGATACGCAGTATTTT.

This clonotype has just a few counts. V is TRBV6-1 and J is TRBJ2-6; 9 positions match TRBD1. CDR1 and CDR2 from the germline V gene are MNHNS and SASEGT. Germline trimming cut 0 bases from V and 5 bases from J; bases unmatched to any gene: 2. The CDR3 runs to 16 residues. The CDR3 DNA reads TGTGCCAGCAGTGAAGCCGGGACAGGGTGGGCCAACGTCCTGACTTTC. The encoded protein is CASSEAGTGWANVLTF.

The rearrangement uses TRBV12-3 or TRBV12-4 and TRBJ1-6; D might be TRBD1 (5 bases). Trimming removed 6 bases from V and 5 bases from J, with 14 bases in between. CDR3 length: 15 residues. CDR3 nucleotide sequence: TGTGCCAGCAGGCTATTAGGGGCGGATAATTCACCCCTCCACTTT. Translation: CASRLLGADNSPLHF.

This chain links TRBV19 with TRBJ1-2; D unclear. Germline CDR1 and CDR2: LNHDA and SQIVND (reference sequence). CDR3 length equals 10 residues. V lost 10 bases to trimming and J lost 5 bases, with 8 bases between them. CDR3 residues: CATEEYGYTF. In DNA, the CDR3 is TGTGCCACCGAGGAGTATGGCTACACCTTC.

In this sample, this clonotype turned up a few times. The chain combines TRBV19 with TRBJ1-2; D call uncertain. Trimming pared 0 bases from V and 6 bases from J, leaving 11 bases between. The CDR3 length is 14 residues. Germline loops: CDR1 LNHDA, CDR2 SQIVND (reference sequence). The CDR3 coding sequence is TGTGCCAGTAGTATAGATCCGCAGATAAATGGCTACACCTTC. Translation gives CASSIDPQINGYTF.

This clonotype was seen a few times. The chain is built from TRBV20-1 and TRBJ2-2; D is undetermined. The ends were cut back, 6 bases at V and 6 bases at J, with 17 bases in the middle. There are 14 residues in the CDR3. Germline CDR1 reads DFQATT; CDR2 reads SNEGSKA (reference sequence). CDR3 loop: CSAPPSHRPGELFF. CDR3 bases: TGCAGTGCCCCCCCCTCCCACCGTCCCGGGGAGCTGTTTTTT.